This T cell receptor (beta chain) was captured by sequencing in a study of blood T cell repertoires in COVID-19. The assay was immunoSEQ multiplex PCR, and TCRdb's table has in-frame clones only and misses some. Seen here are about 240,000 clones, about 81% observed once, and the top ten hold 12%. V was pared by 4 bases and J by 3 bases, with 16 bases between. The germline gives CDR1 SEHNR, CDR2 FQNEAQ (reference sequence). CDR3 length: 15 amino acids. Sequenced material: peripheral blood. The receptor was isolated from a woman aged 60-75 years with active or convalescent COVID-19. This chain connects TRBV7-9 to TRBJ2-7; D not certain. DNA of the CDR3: TGTGCCAGCAGCTCCGGAGAGTCCCGATACTACGAGCAGTACTTC. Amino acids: CASSSGESRYYEQYF.